The following is a TCR beta chain sequence with its context. Data came from immunoSEQ multiplex PCR; TCRdb stores just in-frame clones and leaves some out. The sample shows roughly 250,000 clones, approximately 90% of them seen only once. The sample originates from a study of blood T cell repertoires in COVID-19. Across the study: Samples representing acute and convalescent COVID-19 were sourced from the United States, Italy and Spain. In each case, the material was cDNA or gDNA derived from T cells, B-cell-depleted T cells, or PBMCs.

Residents of 24 US areas, aged roughly 18 to 89 years, made up the participants. Which cohort a participant joined came from the clinical history participants gave. Between the trimmed V and J ends, which lost 6 bases and 6 bases, there was a span of 18 bases. Germline V gene sequence: CDR1 SQVTM, CDR2 ANQGSEA. This CDR3 has 14 amino acids. This receptor was identified in a woman aged 18-30 years who had recovered from COVID-19. Sequencing was performed on PBMCs or T cells enriched from blood (not recorded which). This chain connects TRBV29-1 to TRBJ1-5, with TRBD1 as a possible D gene (6 bases). In nucleotides, the CDR3 is TGCAGCGTACTGGACAGCCCTGAGGGTCAGCCCCAGCATTTT. Protein product: CSVLDSPEGQPQHF.